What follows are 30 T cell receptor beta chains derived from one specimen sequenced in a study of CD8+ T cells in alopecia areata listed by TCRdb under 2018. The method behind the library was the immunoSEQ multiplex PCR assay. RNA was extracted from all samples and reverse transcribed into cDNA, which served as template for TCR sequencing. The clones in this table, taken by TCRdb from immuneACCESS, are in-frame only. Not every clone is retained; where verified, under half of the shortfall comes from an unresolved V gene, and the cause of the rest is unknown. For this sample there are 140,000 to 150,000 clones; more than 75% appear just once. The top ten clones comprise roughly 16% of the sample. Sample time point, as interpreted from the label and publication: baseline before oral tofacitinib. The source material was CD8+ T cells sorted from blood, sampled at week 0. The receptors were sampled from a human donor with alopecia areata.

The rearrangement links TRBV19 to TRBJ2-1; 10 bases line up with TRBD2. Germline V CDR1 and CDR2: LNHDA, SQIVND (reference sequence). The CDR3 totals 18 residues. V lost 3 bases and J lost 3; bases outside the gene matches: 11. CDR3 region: CASSIFRLAGAGYNEQFF. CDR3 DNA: TGTGCCAGTAGTATTTTTCGTCTAGCGGGAGCAGGCTACAATGAGCAGTTCTTC. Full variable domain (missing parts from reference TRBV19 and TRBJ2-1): DGGITQSPKYLFRKEGQNVTLSCEQNLNHDAMYWYRQDPGQGLRLIYYSQIVNDFQKGDIAEGYSVSREKKESFPLTVTSAQKNPTAFYLCASSIFRLAGAGYNEQFFGPGTRLTVL.

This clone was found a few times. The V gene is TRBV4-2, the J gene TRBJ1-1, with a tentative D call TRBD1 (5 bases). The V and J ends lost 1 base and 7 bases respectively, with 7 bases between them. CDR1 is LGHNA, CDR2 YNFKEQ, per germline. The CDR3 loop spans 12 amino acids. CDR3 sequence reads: CASSQGQIEAFF. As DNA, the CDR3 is TGTGCCAGCAGCCAAGGACAGATTGAAGCTTTCTTT.

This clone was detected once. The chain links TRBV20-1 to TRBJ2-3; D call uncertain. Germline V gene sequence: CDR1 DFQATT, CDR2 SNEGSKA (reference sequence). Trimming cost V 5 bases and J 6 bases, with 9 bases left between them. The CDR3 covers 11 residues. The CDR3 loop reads CSAWNVDTQYF. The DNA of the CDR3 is TGCAGTGCTTGGAACGTGGATACGCAGTATTTT.

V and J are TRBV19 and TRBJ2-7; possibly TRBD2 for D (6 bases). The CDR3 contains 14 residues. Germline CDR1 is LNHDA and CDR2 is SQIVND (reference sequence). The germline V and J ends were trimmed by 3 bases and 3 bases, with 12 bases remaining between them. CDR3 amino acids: CASSIAQGGYEQYF. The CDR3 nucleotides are TGTGCCAGTAGTATCGCCCAGGGAGGCTACGAGCAGTACTTC.

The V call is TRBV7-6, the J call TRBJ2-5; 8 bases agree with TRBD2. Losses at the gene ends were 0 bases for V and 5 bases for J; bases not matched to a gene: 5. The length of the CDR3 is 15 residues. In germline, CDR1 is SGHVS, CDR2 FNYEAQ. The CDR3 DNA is TGTGCCAGCAGCTTAGCAGCGGGGGCTCGTGAGACCCAGTACTTC. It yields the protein CASSLAAGARETQYF. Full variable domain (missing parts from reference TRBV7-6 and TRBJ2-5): GAGVSQSPRYKVTKRGQDVALRCDPISGHVSLYWYRQALGQGPEFLTYFNYEAQQDKSGLPNDRFSAERPEGSISTLTIQRTEQRDSAMYRCASSLAAGARETQYFGPGTRLLVL.

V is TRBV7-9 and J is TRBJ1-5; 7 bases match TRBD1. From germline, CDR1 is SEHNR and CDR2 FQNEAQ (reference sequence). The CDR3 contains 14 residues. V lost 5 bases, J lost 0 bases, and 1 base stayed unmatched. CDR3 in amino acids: CASSQGDSNQPQHF. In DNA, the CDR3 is TGTGCCAGCAGCCAGGGGGATAGCAATCAGCCCCAGCATTTT. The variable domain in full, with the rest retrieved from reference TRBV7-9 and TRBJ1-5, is DTGVSQNPRHKITKRGQNVTFRCDPISEHNRLYWYRQTLGQGPEFLTYFQNEAQLEKSRLLSDRFSAERPKGSFSTLEIQRTEQGDSAMYLCASSQGDSNQPQHFGDGTRLSIL.

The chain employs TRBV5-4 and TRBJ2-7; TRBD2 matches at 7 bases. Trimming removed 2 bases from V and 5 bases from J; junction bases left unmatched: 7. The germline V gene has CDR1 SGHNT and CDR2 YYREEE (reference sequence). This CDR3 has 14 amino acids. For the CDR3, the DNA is TGTGCCAGCAGCTTTCTCGGCGGGGGTAACGAGCAGTACTTC. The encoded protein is CASSFLGGGNEQYF. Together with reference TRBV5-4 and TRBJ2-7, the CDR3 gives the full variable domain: ETGVTQSPTHLIKTRGQQVTLRCSSQSGHNTVSWYQQALGQGPQFIFQYYREEENGRGNFPPRFSGLQFPNYSSELNVNALELDDSALYLCASSFLGGGNEQYFGPGTRLTVT.

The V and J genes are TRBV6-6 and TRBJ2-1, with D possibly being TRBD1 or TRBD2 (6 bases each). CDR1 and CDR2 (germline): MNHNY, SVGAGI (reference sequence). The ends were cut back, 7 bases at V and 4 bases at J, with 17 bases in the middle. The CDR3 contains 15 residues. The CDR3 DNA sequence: TGTGCCAGCACCCCGTCTAGGGGGGCGTACAATGAGCAGTTCTTC. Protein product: CASTPSRGAYNEQFF.

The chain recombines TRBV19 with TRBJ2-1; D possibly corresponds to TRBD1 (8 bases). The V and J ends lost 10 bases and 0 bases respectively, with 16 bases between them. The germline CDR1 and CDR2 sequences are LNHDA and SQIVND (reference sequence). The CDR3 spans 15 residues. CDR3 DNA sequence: TGTGCCACCTCAGGGGGCGGGAGCTCCTACAATGAGCAGTTCTTC. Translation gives CATSGGGSSYNEQFF.

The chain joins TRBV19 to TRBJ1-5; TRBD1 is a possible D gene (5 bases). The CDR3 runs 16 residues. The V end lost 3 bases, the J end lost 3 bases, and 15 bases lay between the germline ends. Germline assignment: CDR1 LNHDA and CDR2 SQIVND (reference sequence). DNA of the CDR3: TGTGCCAGTAGTATTACACGGCAGGGACTCAATCAGCCCCAGCATTTT. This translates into CASSITRQGLNQPQHF.

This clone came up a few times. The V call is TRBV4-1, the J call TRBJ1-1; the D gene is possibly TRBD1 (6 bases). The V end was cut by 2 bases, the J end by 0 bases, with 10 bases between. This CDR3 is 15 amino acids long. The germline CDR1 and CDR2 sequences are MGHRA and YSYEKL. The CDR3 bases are TGCGCCAGCAGCCAAAAGGACAGCATGAACACTGAAGCTTTCTTT. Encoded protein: CASSQKDSMNTEAFF.

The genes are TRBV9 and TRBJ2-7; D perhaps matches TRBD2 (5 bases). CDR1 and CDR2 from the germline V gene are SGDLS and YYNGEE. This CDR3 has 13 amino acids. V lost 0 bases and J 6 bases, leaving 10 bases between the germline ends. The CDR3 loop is CASSVAEGVEQYF. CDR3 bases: TGTGCCAGCAGCGTAGCTGAGGGTGTCGAGCAGTACTTC.

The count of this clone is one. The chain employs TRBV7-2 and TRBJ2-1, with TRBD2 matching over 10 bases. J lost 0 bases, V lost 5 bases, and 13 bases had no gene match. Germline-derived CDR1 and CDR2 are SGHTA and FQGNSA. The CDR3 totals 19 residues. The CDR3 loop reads CASSLDISGGPSSYNEQFF. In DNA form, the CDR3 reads TGTGCCAGCAGCCTGGATATTAGCGGGGGGCCCAGCTCCTACAATGAGCAGTTCTTC.

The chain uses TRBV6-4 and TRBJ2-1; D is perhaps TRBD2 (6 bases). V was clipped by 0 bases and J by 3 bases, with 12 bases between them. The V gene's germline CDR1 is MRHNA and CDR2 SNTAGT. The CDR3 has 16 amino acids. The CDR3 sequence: CASSDSGRGIYNEQFF. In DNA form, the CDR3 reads TGTGCCAGCAGTGACTCAGGTCGCGGGATCTACAATGAGCAGTTCTTC.

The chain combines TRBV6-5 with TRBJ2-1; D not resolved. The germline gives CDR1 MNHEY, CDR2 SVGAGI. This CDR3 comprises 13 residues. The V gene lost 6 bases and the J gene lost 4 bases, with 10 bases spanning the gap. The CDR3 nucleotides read TGTGCCAGCAGCCACGACAAGTACAATGAGCAGTTCTTC. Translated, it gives CASSHDKYNEQFF.

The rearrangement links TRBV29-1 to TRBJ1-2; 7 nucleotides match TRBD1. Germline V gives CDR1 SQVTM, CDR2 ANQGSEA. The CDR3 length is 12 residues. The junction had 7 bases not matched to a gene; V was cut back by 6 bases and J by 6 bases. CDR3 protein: CSVSTGRNGYTF. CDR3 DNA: TGCAGCGTCTCGACAGGGAGGAATGGCTACACCTTC.

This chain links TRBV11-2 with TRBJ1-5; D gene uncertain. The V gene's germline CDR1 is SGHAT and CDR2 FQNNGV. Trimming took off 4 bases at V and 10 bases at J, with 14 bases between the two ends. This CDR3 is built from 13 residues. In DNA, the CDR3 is TGTGCCAGCAGCTCCGACTGGGAGTACCCCCAGCATTTT. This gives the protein CASSSDWEYPQHF.

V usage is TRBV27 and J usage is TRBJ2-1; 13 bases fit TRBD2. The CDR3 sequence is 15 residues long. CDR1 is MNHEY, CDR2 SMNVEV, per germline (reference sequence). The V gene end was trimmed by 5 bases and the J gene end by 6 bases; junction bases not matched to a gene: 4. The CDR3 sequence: CASSLGLAGSNEQFF. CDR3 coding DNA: TGTGCCAGCAGTCTGGGACTAGCGGGAAGCAATGAGCAGTTCTTC.

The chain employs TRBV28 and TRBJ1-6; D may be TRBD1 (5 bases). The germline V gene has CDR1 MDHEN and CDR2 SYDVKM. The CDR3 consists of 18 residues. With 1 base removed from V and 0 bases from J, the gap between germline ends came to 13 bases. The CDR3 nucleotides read TGTGCCAGCAGTTTATTACCTACAGGTAGCTCCTATAATTCACCCCTCCACTTT. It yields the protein CASSLLPTGSSYNSPLHF.

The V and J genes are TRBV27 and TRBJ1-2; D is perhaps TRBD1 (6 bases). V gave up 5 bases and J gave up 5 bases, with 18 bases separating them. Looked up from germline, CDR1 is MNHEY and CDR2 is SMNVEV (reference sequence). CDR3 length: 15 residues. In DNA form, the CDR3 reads TGTGCCAGCAGTCCCTGGACAGAGATTAGATATGGCTACACCTTC. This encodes CASSPWTEIRYGYTF.

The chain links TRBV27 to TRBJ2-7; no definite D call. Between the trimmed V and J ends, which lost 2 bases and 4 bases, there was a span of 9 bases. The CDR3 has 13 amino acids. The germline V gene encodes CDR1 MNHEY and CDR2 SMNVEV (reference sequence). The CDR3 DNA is TGTGCCAGCAGTTTAGCATCGGTGTACGAGCAGTACTTC. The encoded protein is CASSLASVYEQYF.

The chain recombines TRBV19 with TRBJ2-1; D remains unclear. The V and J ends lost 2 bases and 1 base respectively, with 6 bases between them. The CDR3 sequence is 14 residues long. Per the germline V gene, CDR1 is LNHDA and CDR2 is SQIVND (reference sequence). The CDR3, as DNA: TGTGCCAGTAGTATATGGCAATCCTACAATGAGCAGTTCTTC. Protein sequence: CASSIWQSYNEQFF.

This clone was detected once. The CDR3 sequence is CASSTSGNYEQYF. As DNA, the CDR3 is TGTGCCAGCAGCACGAGCGGAAACTACGAGCAGTACTTC. V usage is TRBV9 and J usage is TRBJ2-7, with D tentatively TRBD2 (5 bases). The CDR3 contains 13 residues. The V and J ends lost 4 bases and 3 bases respectively, with 11 bases between them. Germline values: CDR1 SGDLS, CDR2 YYNGEE.

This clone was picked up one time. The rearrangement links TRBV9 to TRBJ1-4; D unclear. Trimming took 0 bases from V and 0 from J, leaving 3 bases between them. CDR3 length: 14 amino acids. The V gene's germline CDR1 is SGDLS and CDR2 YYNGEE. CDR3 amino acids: CASSVGSTNEKLFF. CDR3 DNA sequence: TGTGCCAGCAGCGTAGGGTCAACTAATGAAAAACTGTTTTTT.

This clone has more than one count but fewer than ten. In DNA form, the CDR3 reads TGTGCCAGCAGCATGGCGGGGGGCCACACAGATACGCAGTATTTT. It specifies CASSMAGGHTDTQYF. This chain uses TRBV9 with TRBJ2-3; 8 nucleotides agree with TRBD2. The V gene's germline CDR1 is SGDLS and CDR2 YYNGEE. The CDR3 contains 15 residues. With 4 bases clipped from V and 2 bases from J, the junction kept 6 bases outside the gene matches. Variable domain in full (rest from reference TRBV9 and TRBJ2-3): DSGVTQTPKHLITATGQRVTLRCSPRSGDLSVYWYQQSLDQGLQFLIQYYNGEERAKGNILERFSAQQFPDLHSELNLSSLELGDSALYFCASSMAGGHTDTQYFGPGTRLTVL.

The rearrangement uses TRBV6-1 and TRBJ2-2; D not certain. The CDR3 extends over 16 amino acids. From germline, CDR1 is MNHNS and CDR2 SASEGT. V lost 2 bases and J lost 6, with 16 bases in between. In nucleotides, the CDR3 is TGTGCCAGCAGTGAATTTGGCAGGATAGGTCCCGGGGAGCTGTTTTTT. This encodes CASSEFGRIGPGELFF.

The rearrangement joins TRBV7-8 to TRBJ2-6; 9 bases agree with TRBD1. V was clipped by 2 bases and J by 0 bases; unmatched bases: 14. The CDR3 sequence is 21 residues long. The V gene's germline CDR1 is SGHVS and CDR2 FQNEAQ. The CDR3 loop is CASSLLGTPGQGLSGANVLTF. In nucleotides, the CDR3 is TGTGCCAGCAGCTTACTAGGTACCCCGGGACAGGGCCTCTCTGGGGCCAACGTCCTGACTTTC.

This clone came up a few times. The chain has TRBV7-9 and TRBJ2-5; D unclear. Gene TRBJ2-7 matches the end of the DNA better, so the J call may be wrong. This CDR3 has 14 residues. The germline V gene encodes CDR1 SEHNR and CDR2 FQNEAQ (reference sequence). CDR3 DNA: TGTGCCAGCAGCCCGACCTCTAACTCCTACGAGCAGTACTTC. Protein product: CASSPTSNSYEQYF.

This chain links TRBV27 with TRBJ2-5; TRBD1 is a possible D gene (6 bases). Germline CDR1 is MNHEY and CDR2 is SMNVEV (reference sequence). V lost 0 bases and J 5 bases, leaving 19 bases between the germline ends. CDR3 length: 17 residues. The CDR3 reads CASSLSSRNRDRETQYF. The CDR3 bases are TGTGCCAGCAGTTTATCGTCGCGGAACAGGGACCGGGAGACCCAGTACTTC.

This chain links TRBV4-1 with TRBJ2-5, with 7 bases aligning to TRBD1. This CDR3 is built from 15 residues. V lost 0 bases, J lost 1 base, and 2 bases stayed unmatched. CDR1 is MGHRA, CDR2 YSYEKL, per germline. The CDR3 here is CASSQDRDSQETQYF. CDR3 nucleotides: TGCGCCAGCAGCCAAGACCGGGACAGCCAAGAGACCCAGTACTTC.